A selection of T cell receptor beta chains follows, all from one sample in a study of T-cell memory formation after mild COVID-19. Using its own MiXCR run on the 5' RACE reads, TCRdb lists one record per CDR3 protein. The data show approximately 560,000 distinct CDR3 sequences, around 16% seen once. Sequencing was carried out using PBMCs or a T cell subset sorted from them (not recorded which). All receptors derive from an adult woman who had mild COVID-19 (a few samples of this study predate the infection). Cell type and time point are not known. Each CDR3 is given with its conserved first and last residue. The order of the fields is V gene, J gene, clone size, D gene, CDR3 protein, CDR3 DNA. D genes are given only for firm matches. Some rows have no size entry. The others give once, few or many, or a class for an expanded clone.

v_gene: TRBV7-8
j_gene: TRBJ2-2
abundance: .
d_gene: TRBD2
CDR3aa: CASSLDLAGGLAGELFF
CDR3nt: TGTGCCAGCAGCTTAGACCTAGCGGGGGGGCTTGCCGGGGAGCTGTTTTTT

v_gene: TRBV18
j_gene: TRBJ1-3
abundance: .
d_gene: .
CDR3aa: CASSPMHGPDSGNTIYF
CDR3nt: TGTGCCAGCTCACCTATGCACGGGCCCGACTCTGGAAACACCATATATTTT

v_gene: TRBV3-1
j_gene: TRBJ1-1
abundance: .
d_gene: TRBD1
CDR3aa: CASTTTGPDTEAFF
CDR3nt: TGTGCCAGCACCACGACAGGGCCAGACACTGAAGCTTTCTTT

v_gene: TRBV5-6
j_gene: TRBJ2-1
abundance: .
d_gene: TRBD2
CDR3aa: CASSLAASGVFEQFF
CDR3nt: TGTGCCAGCAGCTTGGCGGCTAGCGGGGTATTTGAGCAGTTCTTC

v_gene: TRBV12-3/TRBV12-4
j_gene: TRBJ2-3
abundance: few
d_gene: TRBD2
CDR3aa: CASSELAGADTQYF
CDR3nt: TGTGCCAGCAGCGAACTAGCGGGGGCAGATACGCAGTATTTT

v_gene: TRBV27
j_gene: TRBJ2-1
abundance: .
d_gene: .
CDR3aa: CASGRWGNNEQFF
CDR3nt: TGTGCCAGCGGCCGTTGGGGAAACAATGAGCAGTTCTTC

v_gene: TRBV7-2
j_gene: TRBJ2-3
abundance: few
d_gene: .
CDR3aa: CASSLSRLVGSTDTQYF
CDR3nt: TGTGCCAGCAGCTTGAGTAGACTAGTAGGAAGCACAGATACGCAGTATTTT

v_gene: TRBV18
j_gene: TRBJ1-1
abundance: few
d_gene: .
CDR3aa: CASSPNMVSGVATEAFF
CDR3nt: TGTGCCAGCTCACCAAATATGGTTTCGGGGGTTGCCACTGAAGCTTTCTTT

v_gene: TRBV2
j_gene: TRBJ2-1
abundance: .
d_gene: .
CDR3aa: CASSVTGAKQFF
CDR3nt: TGTGCCAGCAGTGTTACGGGAGCGAAGCAGTTCTTC

v_gene: TRBV6-2/TRBV6-3
j_gene: TRBJ2-1
abundance: .
d_gene: .
CDR3aa: CASSSPREKHNEQFF
CDR3nt: TGTGCCAGCAGTTCCCCCCGGGAAAAACACAATGAGCAGTTCTTC

v_gene: TRBV5-6
j_gene: TRBJ2-1
abundance: few
d_gene: .
CDR3aa: CASSSLNSDEQFF
CDR3nt: TGTGCCAGCAGCAGCTTAAATAGCGATGAGCAGTTCTTC

v_gene: TRBV20-1
j_gene: TRBJ2-5
abundance: .
d_gene: .
CDR3aa: CSARDGEGGTQYF
CDR3nt: TGCAGTGCTAGAGATGGAGAGGGAGGGACCCAGTACTTC

v_gene: TRBV7-9
j_gene: TRBJ2-7
abundance: few
d_gene: .
CDR3aa: CASSLSWRPEQYF
CDR3nt: TGTGCCAGCAGCTTAAGTTGGCGGCCCGAGCAGTACTTC

v_gene: TRBV12-3/TRBV12-4
j_gene: TRBJ2-7
abundance: .
d_gene: TRBD2
CDR3aa: CASSLRVAGGPPSYEQYF
CDR3nt: TGTGCCAGCAGTTTACGAGTAGCGGGGGGGCCGCCGTCCTACGAGCAGTACTTC

v_gene: TRBV6-6
j_gene: TRBJ2-6
abundance: .
d_gene: .
CDR3aa: CASSFFHPGTRGLVAGANVLTF
CDR3nt: TGTGCCAGCAGCTTTTTTCACCCCGGGACAAGGGGACTCGTGGCTGGGGCCAACGTCCTGACTTTC

v_gene: TRBV27
j_gene: TRBJ2-3
abundance: .
d_gene: .
CDR3aa: CASSPTVASRTDTQYF
CDR3nt: TGTGCCAGCAGTCCTACAGTGGCAAGTCGGACAGATACGCAGTATTTT

v_gene: TRBV3-1
j_gene: TRBJ2-7
abundance: many
d_gene: .
CDR3aa: CASSRGTGEQYF
CDR3nt: TGTGCCAGCAGCCGCGGGACCGGCGAGCAGTACTTC

v_gene: TRBV7-9
j_gene: TRBJ2-7
abundance: .
d_gene: .
CDR3aa: CATDAVLSYEQYF
CDR3nt: TGTGCCACGGACGCCGTTCTTAGCTACGAGCAGTACTTC

v_gene: TRBV7-9
j_gene: TRBJ2-2
abundance: .
d_gene: .
CDR3aa: CAKLIDTGELFF
CDR3nt: TGTGCCAAACTTATTGACACCGGGGAGCTGTTTTTT

v_gene: TRBV6-2/TRBV6-3
j_gene: TRBJ2-1
abundance: few
d_gene: TRBD2
CDR3aa: CASSYFSGGYNEQFF
CDR3nt: TGTGCCAGCAGTTACTTCAGCGGGGGCTACAATGAGCAGTTCTTC

v_gene: TRBV12-3/TRBV12-4
j_gene: TRBJ2-2
abundance: .
d_gene: TRBD2
CDR3aa: CASSNQTSGRPGELFF
CDR3nt: TGTGCCAGCAGTAACCAGACTAGCGGGAGACCTGGGGAGCTGTTTTTT

v_gene: TRBV2
j_gene: TRBJ2-3
abundance: few
d_gene: .
CDR3aa: CASSGHGEVADTQYF
CDR3nt: TGTGCCAGCAGTGGTCACGGGGAAGTCGCAGATACGCAGTATTTT

v_gene: TRBV7-9
j_gene: TRBJ2-2
abundance: few
d_gene: .
CDR3aa: CASSSPTLPGGGELFF
CDR3nt: TGTGCCAGCAGCTCACCTACCCTCCCTGGGGGAGGGGAGCTGTTTTTT

v_gene: TRBV5-5
j_gene: TRBJ2-7
abundance: few
d_gene: TRBD2
CDR3aa: CASSPLGGRAIYEQYF
CDR3nt: TGTGCCAGCAGCCCCCTGGGCGGGAGGGCCATCTACGAGCAGTACTTC

v_gene: TRBV5-1
j_gene: TRBJ2-5
abundance: .
d_gene: .
CDR3aa: CASSFRAGETQYF
CDR3nt: TGCGCCAGCAGCTTCAGGGCGGGGGAGACCCAGTACTTC

v_gene: TRBV5-1
j_gene: TRBJ1-1
abundance: few
d_gene: TRBD1
CDR3aa: CASRGTGLSNTEAFF
CDR3nt: TGCGCCAGCAGGGGGACAGGGCTCTCAAACACTGAAGCTTTCTTT

v_gene: TRBV10-3
j_gene: TRBJ2-7
abundance: .
d_gene: TRBD1
CDR3aa: CAISESSGQGVVGEQYF
CDR3nt: TGTGCCATCAGTGAGTCATCCGGACAGGGCGTAGTAGGCGAGCAGTACTTC

v_gene: TRBV21-1
j_gene: TRBJ2-5
abundance: few
d_gene: .
CDR3aa: CANIEERPGLAGDPKETQYF
CDR3nt: TGTGCCAACATTGAAGAAAGGCCGGGACTAGCGGGAGACCCCAAAGAGACCCAGTACTTC

v_gene: TRBV29-1
j_gene: TRBJ2-7
abundance: .
d_gene: .
CDR3aa: CSVGDSTYEQYF
CDR3nt: TGCAGCGTGGGCGACAGTACCTACGAGCAGTACTTC

v_gene: TRBV12-3/TRBV12-4
j_gene: TRBJ2-1
abundance: .
d_gene: TRBD1
CDR3aa: CATFSPTGDNEQFF
CDR3nt: TGTGCCACCTTTTCTCCCACAGGGGACAATGAGCAGTTCTTC

v_gene: TRBV27
j_gene: TRBJ2-1
abundance: .
d_gene: .
CDR3aa: CASSLSPGGYKNNEQFF
CDR3nt: TGTGCCAGCAGCCTTTCCCCCGGCGGGTACAAGAACAATGAGCAGTTCTTC

v_gene: TRBV20-1
j_gene: TRBJ2-3
abundance: .
d_gene: TRBD2
CDR3aa: CSAALADTQYF
CDR3nt: TGCAGTGCTGCACTAGCGGATACGCAGTATTTT

v_gene: TRBV24-1
j_gene: TRBJ2-3
abundance: .
d_gene: TRBD1
CDR3aa: CATSVTTGATDTQYF
CDR3nt: TGTGCCACCAGTGTCACCACAGGGGCCACAGATACGCAGTATTTT

v_gene: TRBV10-3
j_gene: TRBJ1-4
abundance: few
d_gene: .
CDR3aa: CAISERLNEKLFF
CDR3nt: TGTGCCATCAGTGAACGGCTTAATGAAAAACTGTTTTTT

v_gene: TRBV5-1
j_gene: TRBJ2-7
abundance: many
d_gene: TRBD2
CDR3aa: CASSYSTSGSRYEQYF
CDR3nt: TGCGCCAGCAGCTATTCCACTAGCGGGAGCCGCTACGAGCAGTACTTC

v_gene: TRBV7-3
j_gene: TRBJ2-3
abundance: many
d_gene: .
CDR3aa: CASSLSPLKTDTQYF
CDR3nt: TGTGCCAGCAGCTTATCCCCGCTGAAAACAGATACGCAGTATTTT

v_gene: TRBV20-1
j_gene: TRBJ2-4
abundance: .
d_gene: TRBD2
CDR3aa: CSAIQLAGGLDIQYF
CDR3nt: TGCAGTGCTATTCAACTAGCGGGAGGGCTGGACATTCAGTACTTC

v_gene: TRBV9
j_gene: TRBJ1-1
abundance: few
d_gene: .
CDR3aa: CASSSPPGGRMNTEAFF
CDR3nt: TGTGCCAGCAGCTCCCCCCCCGGCGGGCGTATGAACACTGAAGCTTTCTTT

v_gene: TRBV5-1
j_gene: TRBJ2-5
abundance: few
d_gene: .
CDR3aa: CASSPSTVETQYF
CDR3nt: TGCGCCAGCAGCCCCTCGACAGTTGAGACCCAGTACTTC

v_gene: TRBV7-2
j_gene: TRBJ1-1
abundance: few
d_gene: .
CDR3aa: CASSRAGSTEAFF
CDR3nt: TGTGCCAGCAGCCGCGCCGGTTCGACTGAAGCTTTCTTT

v_gene: TRBV5-1
j_gene: TRBJ1-6
abundance: .
d_gene: .
CDR3aa: CASSLISPSNSPLHF
CDR3nt: TGCGCCAGCAGCTTGATCAGTCCCAGCAATTCACCCCTCCACTTT

v_gene: TRBV28
j_gene: TRBJ2-5
abundance: .
d_gene: .
CDR3aa: CASSAPGTAQETQYF
CDR3nt: TGTGCCAGCAGTGCCCCCGGGACGGCCCAAGAGACCCAGTACTTC

v_gene: TRBV7-2
j_gene: TRBJ1-5
abundance: few
d_gene: TRBD1
CDR3aa: CASSQGQSQPQHF
CDR3nt: TGTGCCAGCAGCCAGGGACAGAGCCAGCCCCAGCATTTT

v_gene: TRBV19
j_gene: TRBJ2-3
abundance: few
d_gene: .
CDR3aa: CASSRTQTSTDTQYF
CDR3nt: TGTGCCAGTAGTAGGACTCAGACTAGCACAGATACGCAGTATTTT

v_gene: TRBV12-3/TRBV12-4
j_gene: TRBJ2-7
abundance: few
d_gene: TRBD1
CDR3aa: CASTSSGTGGYEQYF
CDR3nt: TGTGCCAGCACTTCATCCGGGACAGGGGGCTACGAGCAGTACTTC

v_gene: TRBV6-2/TRBV6-3
j_gene: TRBJ2-7
abundance: few
d_gene: .
CDR3aa: CASSPTNLPYEQYF
CDR3nt: TGTGCCAGCAGTCCAACCAACCTCCCCTACGAGCAGTACTTC

v_gene: TRBV7-2
j_gene: TRBJ2-3
abundance: few
d_gene: TRBD2
CDR3aa: CASSPRSGGGLTDTQYF
CDR3nt: TGTGCCAGCAGCCCCAGGTCCGGCGGGGGACTCACAGATACGCAGTATTTT